The 26 T cell receptor beta chains presented below share a single source sample, sequenced in a study of regulatory T cells in long-lasting Graves disease. With iRepertoire HTBI primers and Arm-PCR of CDR3 regions, TCR beta libraries were built. A single record per CDR3 protein comes from TCRdb applying MiXCR to the multiplex PCR reads. The table records fewer than 400,000 distinct CDR3 sequences, roughly 20% of them present only once. Time point: persistent/refractory GD, antithyroid drugs over 5 years with positive TRAb. With RNA extracted from PBMCs as input, the TCR library was made. Sample: peripheral blood mononuclear cells (PBMCs), taken when the disease was refractory, from a patient treated with antithyroid drugs. Source of these receptors: a female donor with Graves disease.

V and J are TRBV5-5 and TRBJ1-1; no reliable D call. V was trimmed by 4 bases and J by 1 base, leaving 11 bases between them. The germline V gene encodes CDR1 SGHKS and CDR2 YYEKEE (reference sequence). CDR3 length: 14 amino acids. CDR3 sequence: CASSPTAKNTEAFF. The CDR3 DNA sequence: TGTGCCAGCAGCCCAACGGCGAAGAACACTGAAGCTTTCTTT. Variable domain in full (rest from reference TRBV5-5 and TRBJ1-1): DAGVTQSPTHLIKTRGQQVTLRCSPISGHKSVSWYQQVLGQGPQFIFQYYEKEERGRGNFPDRFSARQFPNYSSELNVNALLLGDSALYLCASSPTAKNTEAFFGQGTRLTVV.

Ten or more counts support this clonotype. This chain's CDR3 is CASSRTSNEKLFF. In nucleotides, the CDR3 is TGCGCCAGCAGTCGTACCTCTAATGAAAAACTGTTTTTT. This chain uses TRBV5-1 with TRBJ1-4; D not resolved. CDR1 and CDR2 from the germline V gene are SGHRS and YFSETQ. The CDR3 totals 13 residues. V was pared by 5 bases and J by 3 bases, with 8 bases between.

This clonotype appeared many times. The V and J genes are TRBV6-1 and TRBJ1-5, with D possibly TRBD1 on 5 matching bases. CDR1 MNHNS and CDR2 SASEGT come from the germline V gene. The CDR3 consists of 15 residues. The V and J ends lost 6 bases and 5 bases respectively, with 17 bases between them. The CDR3 region has the DNA TGTGCCAGCAGGGGTCGCCGGGACGCCTATCAGCCCCAGCATTTT. It specifies CASRGRRDAYQPQHF.

This chain connects TRBV20-1 to TRBJ2-1, with D tentatively TRBD2 (5 bases). The length of the CDR3 is 13 residues. The germline V gene has CDR1 DFQATT and CDR2 SNEGSKA (reference sequence). The CDR3 bases are TGCAGGACCCAGCGGCTCTCCTACAATGAGCAGTTCTTC. Protein product: CRTQRLSYNEQFF.

This clonotype showed up many times. J is TRBJ2-7 and V is TRBV7-2, with 10 bases lining up with TRBD2. Germline V lookup: CDR1 SGHTA, CDR2 FQGNSA. The CDR3 is made up of 15 amino acids. Germline trimming cut 0 bases from V and 3 bases from J; bases unmatched to any gene: 2. CDR3 in amino acids: CASSLAASGSYEQYF. The CDR3 DNA follows: TGTGCCAGCAGCTTAGCTGCTAGCGGGAGCTACGAGCAGTACTTC. The entire variable domain, with the rest obtained from reference TRBV7-2 and TRBJ2-7, is as follows: GAGVSQSPSNKVTEKGKDVELRCDPISGHTALYWYRQSLGQGLEFLIYFQGNSAPDKSGLPSDRFSAERTGGSVSTLTIQRTQQEDSAVYLCASSLAASGSYEQYFGPGTRLTVT.

The chain couples TRBV7-2 to TRBJ1-2, with TRBD1 matching over 7 bases. The length of the CDR3 is 15 residues. J gave up 6 bases and V 3 bases, and 10 bases lay outside the gene matches. In germline, CDR1 is SGHTA, CDR2 FQGNSA. CDR3 coding DNA: TGTGCCAGCAGCTTCACCGGGACAGTGTGGGATGGCTACACCTTC. Protein product: CASSFTGTVWDGYTF.

A remark on this clonotype: One end of the junction fails to match germline, which may point to a read error. The chain has TRBV7-9 and TRBJ1-6, with a weak D call TRBD1 (5 bases). There are 16 residues in the CDR3. Germline V CDR1 and CDR2: SEHNR, FQNEAQ (reference sequence). CDR3 in DNA: TGTGCCAACAGCCCGCCCCGCGGGGGTCCAAATTCACCCCTCCACTTT. It is translated as CANSPPRGGPNSPLHF.

This clonotype was counted between two and nine times. This chain connects TRBV7-2 to TRBJ2-7, with TRBD2 as a possible D gene (5 bases). The ends were cut back, 4 bases at V and 8 bases at J, with 15 bases in the middle. The germline V gene has CDR1 SGHTA and CDR2 FQGNSA. The CDR3 is made up of 13 amino acids. CDR3 bases: TGTGCCAGCAGCTCCCCCCCGGGGTTCCAGCAGTACTTC. Translating it yields CASSSPPGFQQYF.

This clonotype was counted ten times or more. V gene TRBV6-2 or TRBV6-3 combines with J gene TRBJ2-7, with TRBD2 matching over 10 bases. The germline CDR1 and CDR2 sequences are MNHEY and SVGEGT. Unmatched junction bases numbered 9, after V lost 2 bases and J lost 2 bases. The CDR3 length is 17 residues. The CDR3 reads CASSYASSGSSPYEQYF. The CDR3 bases are TGTGCCAGCAGTTACGCTTCTAGCGGGAGTTCCCCCTACGAGCAGTACTTC.

The J gene is TRBJ2-3, the V gene TRBV11-2; no clear D gene. This CDR3 has 16 residues. Germline V gives CDR1 SGHAT, CDR2 FQNNGV. The V and J ends lost 4 bases and 4 bases respectively, with 18 bases between them. CDR3 amino acids: CASSSLKSLLPDTQYF. Here the CDR3 DNA reads TGTGCCAGCAGCTCGCTCAAATCACTGCTGCCAGATACGCAGTATTTT.

This clonotype was counted at least ten times. V usage is TRBV29-1 and J usage is TRBJ2-7, with D perhaps matching TRBD2 (5 bases). Trimming left V 4 bases short and J 1 base short, with 11 bases between. The CDR3 has 13 amino acids. Per germline, CDR1 SQVTM and CDR2 ANQGSEA. The CDR3: CSVVSLGSYEQYF. For the CDR3, the DNA is TGCAGCGTTGTTTCACTAGGTTCCTACGAGCAGTACTTC.

The sample holds a few counts of this clonotype. The chain is built from TRBV24-1 and TRBJ2-2, with 8 positions matching TRBD2. This CDR3 is built from 15 residues. Trimming at V came to 6 bases and at J to 6 bases, leaving 8 bases not matched to a gene. Germline values: CDR1 KGHDR, CDR2 SFDVKD. CDR3 in amino acids: CATSFSGSIAGELFF. CDR3 in DNA: TGTGCCACCAGTTTCAGCGGGAGTATTGCCGGGGAGCTGTTTTTT.

The count of this clonotype is one. The chain combines TRBV11-2 with TRBJ2-3; tentatively, D is TRBD2 (8 bases). V gave up 0 bases and J gave up 2 bases, with 27 bases separating them. In germline, CDR1 is SGHAT, CDR2 FQNNGV. This CDR3 is built from 21 residues. CDR3 nucleotide sequence: TGTGCCAGCAGCTTAGATCGCGACAGGGTGTCTACTAGCGGCCCCACAGATACGCAGTATTTT. Translated, it gives CASSLDRDRVSTSGPTDTQYF. The full variable domain, rest sourced from reference TRBV11-2 and TRBJ2-3, is EAGVAQSPRYKIIEKRQSVAFWCNPISGHATLYWYQQILGQGPKLLIQFQNNGVVDDSQLPKDRFSAERLKGVDSTLKIQPAKLEDSAVYLCASSLDRDRVSTSGPTDTQYFGPGTRLTVL.

This clonotype was recorded many times. The chain carries TRBV28 and TRBJ1-5; no reliable D call. The germline CDR1 and CDR2 sequences are MDHEN and SYDVKM. The CDR3 runs 14 residues. Trimming took 1 base from V and 2 from J, leaving 6 bases between them. CDR3: CASSLSERNQPQHF. As DNA, the CDR3 is TGTGCCAGCAGTTTATCCGAACGCAATCAGCCCCAGCATTTT.

The gene calls are TRBV7-9 and TRBJ2-1; 7 bases fit TRBD1. The CDR3 runs to 15 residues. Germline V lookup: CDR1 SEHNR, CDR2 FQNEAQ (reference sequence). V lost 1 base to trimming and J lost 5 bases; unmatched junction nucleotides: 5. This CDR3 is CASSLETGSDNEQFF. In DNA, the CDR3 is TGTGCCAGCAGCTTAGAGACAGGGTCCGACAATGAGCAGTTCTTC.

There are a few counts of this clonotype. The chain carries TRBV20-1 and TRBJ2-7, with a weak D call TRBD2 (5 bases). CDR1 DFQATT and CDR2 SNEGSKA come from the germline V gene (reference sequence). The ends were cut back, 4 bases at V and 3 bases at J, with 7 bases in the middle. This CDR3 has 11 amino acids. The CDR3 spells CSAKRGYEQYF. CDR3 coding DNA: TGCAGTGCTAAACGGGGCTACGAGCAGTACTTC.

The chain is built from TRBV7-6 and TRBJ2-7, with TRBD2 identical over 12 bases. J gave up 2 bases and V 1 base, and 6 bases lay outside the gene matches. Germline V CDR1 and CDR2: SGHVS, FNYEAQ. CDR3 size: 17 residues. In DNA form, the CDR3 reads TGTGCCAGCAGCTTAGATCTAGCGGGAGGGGGGCCCTACGAGCAGTACTTC. Translating it yields CASSLDLAGGGPYEQYF.

Only a few counts were recorded for this clonotype. DNA for the CDR3: TGTGCCGGGGGACTAGCGTATAAAGAGACCCAGTACTTC. Its protein is CAGGLAYKETQYF. The chain carries TRBV7-2 and TRBJ2-5; 10 bases agree with TRBD2. Germline V gene lookup returns CDR1 SGHTA and CDR2 FQGNSA. The V gene end was trimmed by 11 bases and the J gene end by 3 bases; junction bases not matched to a gene: 6. The CDR3 runs to 13 residues.

This clonotype was found many times. This chain links TRBV12-3 or TRBV12-4 with TRBJ2-5; no clear D gene. V was pared by 2 bases and J by 2 bases, with 9 bases between. This CDR3 spans 14 amino acids. CDR3 sequence: CASSLMGRQETQYF. CDR3 nucleotides: TGTGCCAGCAGTTTAATGGGTCGGCAAGAGACCCAGTACTTC.

The chain carries TRBV9 and TRBJ1-3, with 8 positions matching TRBD1. This CDR3 is built from 15 residues. After removal of 2 bases from V and 4 bases from J, the junction contained 5 bases not matched to a gene. Per germline, CDR1 SGDLS and CDR2 YYNGEE. CDR3 DNA sequence: TGTGCCAGCAGCGTTGACAGGGGAGGCGGAAACACCATATATTTT. Translation gives CASSVDRGGGNTIYF.

For the CDR3, the DNA is TGCGCCAGCAGCCAAGTTTCAGGCACCGGGGAGCTGTTTTTT. It specifies CASSQVSGTGELFF. The V call is TRBV4-3, the J call TRBJ2-2; D gene uncertain. Germline loops: CDR1 LGHNA, CDR2 YSLEER. V was shortened by 1 base and J by 4 bases, with 7 bases between the two germline ends. This CDR3 has 14 residues.

This clonotype showed up many times. The chain is built from TRBV12-3 or TRBV12-4 and TRBJ2-7, with D possibly TRBD1 on 5 matching bases. The V end lost 7 bases, the J end lost 6 bases, and 16 bases lay between the germline ends. There are 13 residues in the CDR3. The CDR3, as DNA: TGTGCCAGCACCCTGGGGCAGTTTTTCGAGCAGTACTTC. This encodes CASTLGQFFEQYF.

The J gene is TRBJ1-6, the V gene TRBV6-2 or TRBV6-3, with D possibly matching TRBD1 (6 bases). Germline V lookup: CDR1 MNHEY, CDR2 SVGEGT. V lost 4 bases and J 7 bases, leaving 20 bases between the germline ends. This CDR3 is built from 17 residues. The DNA for the CDR3 is TGTGCCAGCAGTTGGACCCAATCCGGGGGGCGGAATTCACCCCTCCACTTT. It yields the protein CASSWTQSGGRNSPLHF.

The chain combines TRBV19 with TRBJ2-6; D gene uncertain. The length of the CDR3 is 16 residues. V gave up 7 bases and J gave up 0 bases, with 13 bases separating them. Germline-derived CDR1 and CDR2 are LNHDA and SQIVND (reference sequence). The CDR3 region is CASTRSPNSGANVLTF. The CDR3 nucleotides are TGTGCCAGTACACGTAGCCCCAACTCTGGGGCCAACGTCCTGACTTTC.

The chain joins TRBV6-5 to TRBJ1-4; D gene unclear. Deletions cut 0 bases from V and 8 bases from J, with 10 bases between. CDR3 length: 14 amino acids. Germline V gene sequence: CDR1 MNHEY, CDR2 SVGAGI. DNA for the CDR3: TGTGCCAGCAGTTACTCCTCTTTTGGGGAAAAACTGTTTTTT. Amino acid sequence: CASSYSSFGEKLFF.

This sequence joins TRBV4-3 and TRBJ2-7; TRBD1 is a possible D gene (6 bases). Germline V lookup: CDR1 LGHNA, CDR2 YSLEER. This CDR3 comprises 15 residues. Trimming took 6 bases from V and 5 from J, leaving 20 bases between them. CDR3 loop: CASRRTNRDLNEQYF. CDR3 sequence (DNA): TGCGCCAGCAGAAGGACCAACAGGGATTTGAACGAGCAGTACTTC.